Listed below are T cell receptor beta chains from one sample, sequenced in a study of blood T cell repertoires in COVID-19. TCRdb's copy holds only in-frame clones and misses some; the assay was immunoSEQ multiplex PCR. The sample includes 200,000 to 250,000 clones, approximately 83% of them seen just once. The sequenced sample was peripheral blood. These receptors came from a woman aged 25 to 39 with COVID-19, enrolled during active disease. Both conserved end residues are part of each CDR3. D genes are given only for firm matches. A row's size may be missing; if present it is once, few, many or a size class.

j_call: TRBJ2-2
v_call: TRBV6-2/TRBV6-3
clone_size: -
d_call: -
cdr3_aa: CASSYHRAAGELFF
cdr3_nt: TGTGCCAGCAGTTACCACAGGGCGGCCGGGGAGCTGTTTTTT

j_call: TRBJ2-7
v_call: TRBV10-3
clone_size: -
d_call: TRBD2
cdr3_aa: CAVGSGGTYEQYF
cdr3_nt: TGTGCCGTCGGTAGCGGGGGAACCTACGAGCAGTACTTC

j_call: TRBJ1-1
v_call: TRBV6-6
clone_size: few
d_call: -
cdr3_aa: CASSYQGNTEAFF
cdr3_nt: TGTGCCAGCAGTTATCAGGGGAACACTGAAGCTTTCTTT

j_call: TRBJ1-6
v_call: TRBV27
clone_size: -
d_call: TRBD1
cdr3_aa: CASSSDRVNSPLHF
cdr3_nt: TGTGCCAGCAGTTCGGACAGGGTAAATTCACCCCTCCACTTT

j_call: TRBJ2-1
v_call: TRBV6-2/TRBV6-3
clone_size: -
d_call: TRBD2
cdr3_aa: CASSSRTSVYNEQFF
cdr3_nt: TGTGCCAGCAGTTCCCGGACTAGCGTCTACAATGAGCAGTTCTTC

j_call: TRBJ1-2
v_call: TRBV12-3/TRBV12-4
clone_size: -
d_call: -
cdr3_aa: CATTEWGEGGYTF
cdr3_nt: TGTGCCACCACAGAGTGGGGAGAGGGTGGCTACACCTTC

j_call: TRBJ1-1
v_call: TRBV5-1
clone_size: -
d_call: TRBD1
cdr3_aa: CASSLAGGYIEAFF
cdr3_nt: TGCGCCAGCAGCTTGGCAGGGGGTTATATTGAAGCTTTCTTT

j_call: TRBJ2-5
v_call: TRBV7-6
clone_size: -
d_call: TRBD2
cdr3_aa: CASSLSGGQETQYF
cdr3_nt: TGTGCCAGCAGCCTTAGCGGGGGGCAAGAGACCCAGTACTTC

j_call: TRBJ2-3
v_call: TRBV10-3
clone_size: -
d_call: TRBD2
cdr3_aa: CAISGHGGGTDTQYF
cdr3_nt: TGTGCCATCAGTGGGCATGGGGGGGGCACAGATACGCAGTATTTT

j_call: TRBJ2-2
v_call: TRBV3-1/TRBV3-2
clone_size: -
d_call: -
cdr3_aa: CASSPYSGNTGELFF
cdr3_nt: TGTGCCAGCAGCCCCTATTCAGGGAACACCGGGGAGCTGTTTTTT

j_call: TRBJ1-5
v_call: TRBV9
clone_size: -
d_call: TRBD1
cdr3_aa: CASSLGTADNQPQHF
cdr3_nt: TGTGCCAGCAGCCTCGGGACAGCCGACAATCAGCCCCAGCATTTT

j_call: TRBJ2-2
v_call: TRBV20-1
clone_size: -
d_call: -
cdr3_aa: CSASTQSLNTGELFF
cdr3_nt: TGCAGTGCTAGTACACAGAGTTTGAACACCGGGGAGCTGTTTTTT

j_call: TRBJ2-3
v_call: TRBV9
clone_size: -
d_call: -
cdr3_aa: CASSVRSSSDTDTQYF
cdr3_nt: TGTGCCAGCAGCGTCCGGAGTTCGTCGGATACAGATACGCAGTATTTT

j_call: TRBJ1-3
v_call: TRBV15
clone_size: -
d_call: -
cdr3_aa: CATSRDRGGGSGNTIYF
cdr3_nt: TGTGCCACCAGCAGAGATCGCGGCGGGGGCTCTGGAAACACCATATATTTT

j_call: TRBJ2-1
v_call: TRBV18
clone_size: -
d_call: TRBD2
cdr3_aa: CASSLGTSGAYNEQFF
cdr3_nt: TGTGCCAGCTCACTAGGGACTAGCGGGGCCTACAATGAGCAGTTCTTC